Below, 13 T cell receptor beta chains from the same sample are listed, as sequenced in a study of cytomegalovirus exposure and HLA in healthy donors. The PCR was carried out with 60 Vbeta primers and 13 Jbeta primers. The protocol was immunoSEQ multiplex PCR, while the TCRdb copy is restricted to in-frame clones and leaves out a portion. This repertoire shows about 130,000 clones, about 74% found once; its top ten account for under 8.5%. The sequenced sample consisted of PBMCs. The source is a male donor in good health and CMV-seronegative.

The V and J genes are TRBV5-1 and TRBJ2-7, with 11 bases that match TRBD2. Trimming took 0 bases from V and 7 from J; bases not matched to a gene: 6. Looked up from germline, CDR1 is SGHRS and CDR2 is YFSETQ. The CDR3 loop spans 15 amino acids. The CDR3 DNA is TGCGCCAGCAGCTTGGCCACTAGCGGGAGTGGTGAGCAGTACTTC. Translating gives CASSLATSGSGEQYF. The complete variable domain, with remaining parts taken from reference TRBV5-1 and TRBJ2-7, reads KAGVTQTPRYLIKTRGQQVTLSCSPISGHRSVSWYQQTPGQGLQFLFEYFSETQRNKGNFPGRFSGRQFSNSRSEMNVSTLELGDSALYLCASSLATSGSGEQYFGPGTRLTVT.

V and J are TRBV30 and TRBJ1-3; possible D gene TRBD1, 6 bases. V shed 3 bases and J shed 8 bases, with 8 bases lying between them. The germline V gene has CDR1 GTSNPN and CDR2 SVGIG (reference sequence). This CDR3 is 11 amino acids long. CDR3 sequence (DNA): TGTGCCTGGAGCAGGGGAGACACCATATATTTT. Translation: CAWSRGDTIYF.

As DNA, the CDR3 is TGTGCCAGCAGCGTAGCTATTGGGAACACCGGGGAGCTGTTTTTT. Translated: CASSVAIGNTGELFF. V is TRBV9 and J is TRBJ2-2; D is undetermined. Germline CDR1 SGDLS, CDR2 YYNGEE. V was pared by 0 bases and J by 1 base, with 7 bases between. This CDR3 is 15 amino acids long.

This clone has only one observation. This rearrangement joins TRBV7-2 to TRBJ2-7; D is unclear. From germline, CDR1 is SGHTA and CDR2 FQGNSA. V was clipped by 5 bases and J by 0 bases, with 14 bases between them. The CDR3 is 15 residues long. The CDR3 coding sequence is TGTGCCAGCAGCCCCGATCCGTCGGGCTCCTACGAGCAGTACTTC. This translates into CASSPDPSGSYEQYF. The full variable domain, rest sourced from reference TRBV7-2 and TRBJ2-7, is GAGVSQSPSNKVTEKGKDVELRCDPISGHTALYWYRQSLGQGLEFLIYFQGNSAPDKSGLPSDRFSAERTGGSVSTLTIQRTQQEDSAVYLCASSPDPSGSYEQYFGPGTRLTVT.

The chain's CDR3 is CASSSGTSGSYNEQFF. Written as DNA, the CDR3 is TGTGCCAGCAGCTCGGGGACTAGCGGCTCCTACAATGAGCAGTTCTTC. V usage is TRBV7-9 and J usage is TRBJ2-1, with TRBD2 matching 11 bases. The CDR3 runs 16 residues. Germline V gene lookup returns CDR1 SEHNR and CDR2 FQNEAQ (reference sequence). The V and J ends lost 4 bases and 0 bases, in that order; junction bases with no gene match: 2. Looking up the rest from reference TRBV7-9 and TRBJ2-1 gives the full variable domain: DTGVSQNPRHKITKRGQNVTFRCDPISEHNRLYWYRQTLGQGPEFLTYFQNEAQLEKSRLLSDRFSAERPKGSFSTLEIQRTEQGDSAMYLCASSSGTSGSYNEQFFGPGTRLTVL.

The CDR3 coding sequence is TGTGCCTGGAGTTTACTAGCGGACACAGATACGCAGTATTTT. It encodes CAWSLLADTDTQYF. The gene calls are TRBV30 and TRBJ2-3, with 8 positions matching TRBD2. The CDR3 has 14 amino acids. V was pared by 2 bases and J by 2 bases, with 3 bases of the junction left unmatched. CDR1 GTSNPN and CDR2 SVGIG come from the germline V gene (reference sequence).

The chain is built from TRBV7-2 and TRBJ2-5, with TRBD2 matching 8 bases. Germline V CDR1 and CDR2: SGHTA, FQGNSA. V gave up 1 base and J gave up 4 bases; unmatched junction bases: 5. The CDR3 covers 15 residues. Written as DNA, the CDR3 is TGTGCCAGCAGCTTAGGGGAGCGGGAGAGAGAGACCCAGTACTTC. Translated, it gives CASSLGERERETQYF.

The J gene is TRBJ1-2, the V gene TRBV2; TRBD1 is a possible D gene (6 bases). Trimming removed 6 bases from V and 12 bases from J, with 20 bases in between. There are 13 residues in the CDR3. Per the germline V gene, CDR1 is SNHLY and CDR2 is FYNNEI. The chain's CDR3 is CASSPLGDNAHTF. The CDR3 DNA sequence: TGTGCCAGCAGCCCGCTCGGGGACAACGCACACACCTTC.

The rearrangement joins TRBV5-1 to TRBJ1-1; unclear D gene. CDR3 length: 12 residues. Trimming removed 3 bases from V and 4 bases from J, with 7 bases in between. From germline, CDR1 is SGHRS and CDR2 YFSETQ. The CDR3 sequence is CASSSTFTEAFF. CDR3 nucleotide sequence: TGCGCCAGCAGCTCTACCTTCACTGAAGCTTTCTTT.

This rearrangement joins TRBV5-1 to TRBJ2-3; the D gene is possibly TRBD2 (6 bases). Germline V lookup: CDR1 SGHRS, CDR2 YFSETQ. The CDR3 runs 17 residues. V was clipped by 0 bases and J by 1 base, with 15 bases between them. CDR3 loop: CASSLDGGTGRTDTQYF. DNA of the CDR3: TGCGCCAGCAGCTTGGATGGGGGGACTGGGCGCACAGATACGCAGTATTTT.

This clone was recorded once. The chain couples TRBV11-2 to TRBJ2-2; TRBD2 matches 7 bases. CDR1 SGHAT and CDR2 FQNNGV come from the germline V gene. The V segment lost 0 bases and the J segment 4 bases; nucleotides outside the gene matches: 14. The CDR3 runs to 19 residues. The CDR3 nucleotides read TGTGCCAGCAGCTTAGATCATGATTACTGGGGCGGGAGCACCGGGGAGCTGTTTTTT. Encoded protein: CASSLDHDYWGGSTGELFF.

The chain carries TRBV11-3 and TRBJ2-5; 10 positions match TRBD1. V shed 4 bases and J 3 bases; nucleotides not matched to a gene: 5. CDR1 and CDR2 (germline): SGHNT, YENEEA. The CDR3 covers 15 residues. The CDR3 is CASSSRGTGEETQYF. The CDR3 nucleotides are TGTGCCAGCAGCTCTAGAGGGACAGGGGAAGAGACCCAGTACTTC.

The chain joins TRBV5-5 to TRBJ2-3; 9 bases line up with TRBD2. In germline, CDR1 is SGHKS, CDR2 YYEKEE (reference sequence). Trimming took 5 bases from V and 3 from J; bases not matched to a gene: 4. CDR3 length: 14 amino acids. The CDR3 bases are TGTGCCAGCAGACCGGGACTAGCAACAGATACGCAGTATTTT. Translating gives CASRPGLATDTQYF.